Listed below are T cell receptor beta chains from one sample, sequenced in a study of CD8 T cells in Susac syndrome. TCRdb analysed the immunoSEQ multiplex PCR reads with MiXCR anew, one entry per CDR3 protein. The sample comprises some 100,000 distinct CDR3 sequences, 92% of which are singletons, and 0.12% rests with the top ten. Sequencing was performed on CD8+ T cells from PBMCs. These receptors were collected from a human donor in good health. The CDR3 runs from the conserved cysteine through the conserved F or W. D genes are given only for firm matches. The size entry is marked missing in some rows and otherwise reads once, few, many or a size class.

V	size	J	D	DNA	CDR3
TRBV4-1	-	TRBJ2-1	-	TGCGCCAGCAGCCAAGAGTTCGAGGGGCGCAGCTCCTACAATGAGCAGTTCTTC	CASSQEFEGRSSYNEQFF
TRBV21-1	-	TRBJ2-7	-	TGTGCCAGCAGCAAAGACGGTCAGAACGAGCAGTACTTC	CASSKDGQNEQYF
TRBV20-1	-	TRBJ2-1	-	TGCAGTGCTAGAAGCTGGCCCGATGAGCAGTTCTTC	CSARSWPDEQFF
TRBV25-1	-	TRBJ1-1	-	TGTGCCAGCATGGGGGGAGCTGAAGCTTTCTTT	CASMGGAEAFF
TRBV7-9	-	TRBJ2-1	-	TGTGCCAGCAGCCCCCCGGGACTCAACAATGAGCAGTTCTTC	CASSPPGLNNEQFF
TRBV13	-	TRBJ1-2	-	TGTGCCAGCAGCTTACGTGGATCCACGTCCAACACCTTC	CASSLRGSTSNTF
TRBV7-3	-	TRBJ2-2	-	TGTGCCAGCAGCTCCAGGGGCTTCGGGGAGCTGTTTTTT	CASSSRGFGELFF
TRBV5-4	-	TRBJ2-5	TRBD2	TGTGCCAGCAGCTCAGGCCGGACTAGCGGTTACCAAGAGACCCAGTACTTC	CASSSGRTSGYQETQYF
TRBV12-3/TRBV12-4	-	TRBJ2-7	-	TGTGCCAGCAGAACTAGTCTCCGCTCCTACGAGCAGTACTTC	CASRTSLRSYEQYF
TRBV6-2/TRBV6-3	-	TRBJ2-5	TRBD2	TGTGCCAGCAGACTACTTGGAGCGGGGGAACAAGAGACCCAGTACTTC	CASRLLGAGEQETQYF
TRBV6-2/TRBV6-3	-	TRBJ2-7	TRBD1	TGTGCCAGCAGTACCGGGACAGCTTCCTACGAGCAGTACTTC	CASSTGTASYEQYF
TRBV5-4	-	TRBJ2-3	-	TGTGCCAGCAGCTCGGAGGGGCGGGGATCAGATACGCAGTATTTT	CASSSEGRGSDTQYF
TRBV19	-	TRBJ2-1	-	TGTGCCAGTAGTCCCAGCCGTGAGCAGTTCTTC	CASSPSREQFF
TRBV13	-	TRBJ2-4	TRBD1	TGTGCCAGCAGCTTAGGAGGGGGCGCTGGCAAAAACATTCAGTACTTC	CASSLGGGAGKNIQYF
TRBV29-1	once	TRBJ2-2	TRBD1	TGCAGCGTGGGACAGGGTCCCGGGGAGCTGTTTTTT	CSVGQGPGELFF